The 9 T cell receptor beta chains below were found in one sample sequenced in a study of a mutant IDH1 vaccine in newly diagnosed glioma. The time point here: week 5, during vaccination. Doses comprised 300 ug of mutant IDH1 20-mer peptide each, plus topical imiquimod. Their recognized antigens are unknown. Data came from immunoSEQ multiplex PCR; TCRdb stores just in-frame clones and leaves some out. The sample contains 30,000 to 40,000 clones, roughly 54% of which appear only once. The sample was PBMCs, taken from a glioma patient whose treatment included an IDH1 peptide vaccine. These receptors all come from a young woman with glioma.

The chain joins TRBV4-2 to TRBJ2-1; TRBD2 matches at 14 bases. CDR1 is LGHNA and CDR2 is YNFKEQ in the germline V gene. J was trimmed by 9 bases and V by 0 bases; bases with no gene match: 4. The CDR3 length is 16 residues. The CDR3 sequence is CASSQEEGLAGAEQFF. The CDR3 DNA follows: TGTGCCAGCAGCCAAGAAGAGGGACTAGCGGGAGCTGAGCAGTTCTTC.

V usage is TRBV6-5 and J usage is TRBJ1-2, with TRBD1 identical over 7 bases. The CDR3 contains 15 residues. Unmatched junction bases numbered 14, after V lost 5 bases and J lost 8 bases. Per germline, CDR1 MNHEY and CDR2 SVGAGI. The CDR3 nucleotides read TGTGCCAGCAGTGGGGACAGAGGGATTCTGGGAGGCTACACCTTC. The encoded protein is CASSGDRGILGGYTF.

This clone was observed a few times. The CDR3: CASSRDLSTIYF. CDR3 DNA sequence: TGTGCCAGCAGCAGGGACCTGTCAACCATATATTTT. The genes are TRBV7-9 and TRBJ1-3; possible D gene TRBD1, 5 bases. CDR1 and CDR2 (germline): SEHNR, FQNEAQ (reference sequence). Between the trimmed V and J ends, which lost 5 bases and 10 bases, there was a span of 12 bases. This CDR3 spans 12 amino acids.

This clone turned up a few times. The rearrangement uses TRBV7-2 and TRBJ2-7, with D perhaps matching TRBD2 (6 bases). The germline V gene has CDR1 SGHTA and CDR2 FQGNSA. This CDR3 is built from 16 residues. Trimming took 0 bases from V and 4 from J, leaving 16 bases between them. CDR3 DNA: TGTGCCAGCAGCTTAGCGTTCGGGGGAACCCCTTACGAGCAGTACTTC. Its translation is CASSLAFGGTPYEQYF.

The rearrangement links TRBV14 to TRBJ2-7, with D perhaps TRBD2 (6 bases). The CDR3 is 14 residues long. Per the germline V gene, CDR1 is SGHDN and CDR2 is FVKESK. V lost 2 bases and J lost 5, with 13 bases in between. This chain's CDR3 is CASSQMVTGDEQYF. The CDR3 nucleotides read TGTGCCAGCAGCCAAATGGTCACGGGAGACGAGCAGTACTTC.

This clone has only a few counts. V gene TRBV5-8 combines with J gene TRBJ2-3; 9 nucleotides align to TRBD1. The CDR3 has 15 residues. With 4 bases clipped from V and 2 bases from J, the junction kept 5 bases outside the gene matches. Germline values: CDR1 SGHTS, CDR2 YDEGEE. CDR3 in DNA: TGTGCCAGCAGCCAACGGGACAGGGCCACAGATACGCAGTATTTT. Amino acid sequence: CASSQRDRATDTQYF.

V is TRBV5-1 and J is TRBJ1-1; 10 nucleotides agree with TRBD1. The germline V gene encodes CDR1 SGHRS and CDR2 YFSETQ. The CDR3 sequence is 15 residues long. J was trimmed by 10 bases and V by 5 bases; bases with no gene match: 14. CDR3 DNA sequence: TGCGCCAGCAGACCGGCCGGGACAGGGGCCTCCAGAGCTTTCTTT. Translated: CASRPAGTGASRAFF.

The chain combines TRBV4-2 with TRBJ2-7; TRBD1 aligns across 7 bases. Germline assignment: CDR1 LGHNA and CDR2 YNFKEQ. Unmatched junction bases numbered 5, after V lost 2 bases and J lost 1 base. This CDR3 has 15 residues. CDR3 sequence: CASSQSPGQSYEQYF. In DNA form, the CDR3 reads TGTGCCAGCAGCCAAAGTCCGGGACAGTCCTACGAGCAGTACTTC.

The chain carries TRBV20-1 and TRBJ1-5; D is possibly TRBD1 (5 bases). The germline CDR1 and CDR2 sequences are DFQATT and SNEGSKA (reference sequence). The CDR3 runs to 11 residues. V was shortened by 6 bases and J by 7 bases, with 10 bases between the two germline ends. The CDR3 region is CSAGGEQPQHF. The CDR3 DNA is TGCAGTGCCGGGGGGGAACAGCCCCAGCATTTT.